This T cell receptor beta chain was recovered during a study of human T cells and chemical hapten exposure. Study-wide context: Patch tests containing 0.01% DPC, applied to the upper back, were read at 6 days.

Points from the study as a whole: Controls formed significantly fewer large CDR3 similarity clusters than expanded TCRs did.

Noted time point: pre-sensitization, week 0. Sample treatment: therapeutic diphenylcyclopropenone sensitization with weekly scalp DPC. In this sample, this clonotype turned up many times. Its antigen is not known. Unique molecular identifiers were affixed to discrete cDNA molecules within the library. Via MiXCR, TCRdb re-called the RACE reads, giving one row per CDR3 protein. The sample consists of 80,000 to 95,000 distinct CDR3 sequences, roughly a tenth of them appearing once. Sequenced here: whole blood, sampled in connection with sensitization to the hapten diphenylcyclopropenone (DPC). The TCR originated in a woman aged 40 to 49 with alopecia areata. Some clones in this sample may be carry-over from other donors' samples.

The CDR3 sequence is CASSPGRVDRGQYF. The CDR3 coding sequence is TGCGCCAGCAGCCCGGGACGGGTGGACCGGGGGCAGTACTTC. J is TRBJ2-7 and V is TRBV4-1; D might be TRBD1 or TRBD2, each matching 5 bases. The CDR3 extends over 14 amino acids. V lost 4 bases, J lost 9 bases, and 19 bases lay in between. CDR1 and CDR2 (germline): MGHRA, YSYEKL.